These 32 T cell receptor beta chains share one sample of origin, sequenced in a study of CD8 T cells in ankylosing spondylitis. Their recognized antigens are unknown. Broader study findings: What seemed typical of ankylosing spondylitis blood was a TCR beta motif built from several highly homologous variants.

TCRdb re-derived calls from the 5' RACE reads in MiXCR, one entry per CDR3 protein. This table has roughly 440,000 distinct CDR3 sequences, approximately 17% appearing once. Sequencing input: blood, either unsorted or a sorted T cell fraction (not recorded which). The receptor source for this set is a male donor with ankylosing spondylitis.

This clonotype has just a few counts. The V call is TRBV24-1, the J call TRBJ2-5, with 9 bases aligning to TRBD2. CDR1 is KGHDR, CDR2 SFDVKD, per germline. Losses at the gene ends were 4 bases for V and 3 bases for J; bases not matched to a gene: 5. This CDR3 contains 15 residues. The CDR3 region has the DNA TGTGCCACCAGTGACTCGGGACTAGCAGAAGAGACCCAGTACTTC. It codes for CATSDSGLAEETQYF.

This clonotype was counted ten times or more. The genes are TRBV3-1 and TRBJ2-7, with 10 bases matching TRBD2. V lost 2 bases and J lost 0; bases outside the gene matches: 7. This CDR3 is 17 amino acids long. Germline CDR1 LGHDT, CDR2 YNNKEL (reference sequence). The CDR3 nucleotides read TGTGCCAGCAGCCAACGCCCGACTAGCGGGTCCTCCTACGAGCAGTACTTC. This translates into CASSQRPTSGSSYEQYF.

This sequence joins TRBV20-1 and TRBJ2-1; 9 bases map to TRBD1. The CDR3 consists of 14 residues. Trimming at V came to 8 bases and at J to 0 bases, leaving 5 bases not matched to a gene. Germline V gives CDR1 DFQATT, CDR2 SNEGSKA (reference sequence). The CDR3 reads CSYLGQGSYNEQFF. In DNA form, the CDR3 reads TGCAGTTACCTGGGACAGGGCTCCTACAATGAGCAGTTCTTC.

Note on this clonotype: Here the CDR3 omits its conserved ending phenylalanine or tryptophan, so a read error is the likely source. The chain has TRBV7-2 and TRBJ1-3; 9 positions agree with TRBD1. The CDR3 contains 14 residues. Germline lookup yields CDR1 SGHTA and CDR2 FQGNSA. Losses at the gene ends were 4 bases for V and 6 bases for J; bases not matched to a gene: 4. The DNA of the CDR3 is TGTGCCAGCAGCTCACGGACAGGGGAAAACACCATATATCTT. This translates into CASSSRTGENTIYL.

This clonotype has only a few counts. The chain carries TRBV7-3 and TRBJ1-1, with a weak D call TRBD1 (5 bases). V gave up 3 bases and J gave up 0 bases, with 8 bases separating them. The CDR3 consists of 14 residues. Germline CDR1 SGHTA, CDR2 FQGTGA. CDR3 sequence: CASSFSRVNTEAFF. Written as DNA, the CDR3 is TGTGCCAGCAGCTTTTCCAGGGTGAACACTGAAGCTTTCTTT.

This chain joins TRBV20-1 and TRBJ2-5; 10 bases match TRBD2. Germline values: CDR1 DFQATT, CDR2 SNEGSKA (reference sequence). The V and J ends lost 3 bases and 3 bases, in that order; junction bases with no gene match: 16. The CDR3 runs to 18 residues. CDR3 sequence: CSARPTSGAWKGKETQYF. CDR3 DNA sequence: TGCAGTGCTAGGCCCACTAGCGGGGCTTGGAAGGGCAAAGAGACCCAGTACTTC.

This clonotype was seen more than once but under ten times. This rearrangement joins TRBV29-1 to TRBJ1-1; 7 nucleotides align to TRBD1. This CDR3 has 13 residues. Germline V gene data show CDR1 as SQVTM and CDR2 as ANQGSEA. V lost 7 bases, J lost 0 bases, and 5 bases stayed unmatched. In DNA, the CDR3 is TGCAGCGGGGCGGGACAGATGAACACTGAAGCTTTCTTT. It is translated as CSGAGQMNTEAFF.

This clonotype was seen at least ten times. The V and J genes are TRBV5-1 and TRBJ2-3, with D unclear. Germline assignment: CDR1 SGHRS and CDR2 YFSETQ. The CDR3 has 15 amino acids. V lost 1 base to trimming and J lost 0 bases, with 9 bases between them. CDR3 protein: CASSLQARSTDTQYF. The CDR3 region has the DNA TGCGCCAGCAGCTTGCAGGCCAGGAGCACAGATACGCAGTATTTT.

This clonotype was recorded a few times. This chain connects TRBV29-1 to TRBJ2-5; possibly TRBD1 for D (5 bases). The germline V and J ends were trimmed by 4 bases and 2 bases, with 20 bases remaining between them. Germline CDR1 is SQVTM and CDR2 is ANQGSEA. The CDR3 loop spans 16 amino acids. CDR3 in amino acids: CSVGAIGHFPQETQYF. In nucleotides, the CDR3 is TGCAGCGTTGGTGCCATTGGACATTTTCCTCAAGAGACCCAGTACTTC.

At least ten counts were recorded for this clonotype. Here the CDR3 DNA reads TGTGCCAGCAGCCAAGGTTGTGCGCTGGGAGATCAGCCCCAGCATTTT. This translates into CASSQGCALGDQPQHF. J is TRBJ1-5 and V is TRBV14; D is undetermined. Trimming left V 1 base short and J 5 bases short, with 15 bases between. Germline assignment: CDR1 SGHDN and CDR2 FVKESK. The CDR3 spans 16 residues.

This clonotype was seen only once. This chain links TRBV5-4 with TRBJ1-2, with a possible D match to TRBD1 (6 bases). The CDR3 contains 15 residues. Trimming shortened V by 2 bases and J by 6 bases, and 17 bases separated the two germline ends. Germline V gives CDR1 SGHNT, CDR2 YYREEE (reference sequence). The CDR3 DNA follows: TGTGCCAGCAGCTTAGGACAGCAACCGAAAAATGGCTACACCTTC. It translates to CASSLGQQPKNGYTF.

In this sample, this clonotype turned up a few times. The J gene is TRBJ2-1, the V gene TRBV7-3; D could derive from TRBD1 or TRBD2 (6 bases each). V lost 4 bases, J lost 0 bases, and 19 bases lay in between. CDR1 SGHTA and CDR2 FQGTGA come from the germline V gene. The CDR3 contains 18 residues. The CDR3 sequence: CASSSKGGQPLSYNEQFF. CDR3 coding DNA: TGTGCCAGCAGCTCGAAGGGAGGACAGCCCCTCTCCTACAATGAGCAGTTCTTC.

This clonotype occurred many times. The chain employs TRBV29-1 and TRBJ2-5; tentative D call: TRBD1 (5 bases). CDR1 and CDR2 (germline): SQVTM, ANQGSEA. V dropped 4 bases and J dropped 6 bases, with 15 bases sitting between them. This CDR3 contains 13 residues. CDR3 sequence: CSVGGDRLKTQYF. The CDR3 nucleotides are TGCAGCGTTGGAGGCGACAGATTGAAGACCCAGTACTTC.

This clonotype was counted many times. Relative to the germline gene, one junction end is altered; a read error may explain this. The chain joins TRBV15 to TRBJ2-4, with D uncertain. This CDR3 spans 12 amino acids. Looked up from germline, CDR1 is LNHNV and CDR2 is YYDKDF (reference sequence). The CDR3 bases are TGTGCCACCAGCGGAGAAACGCACATTCAGTACTTC. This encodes CATSGETHIQYF.

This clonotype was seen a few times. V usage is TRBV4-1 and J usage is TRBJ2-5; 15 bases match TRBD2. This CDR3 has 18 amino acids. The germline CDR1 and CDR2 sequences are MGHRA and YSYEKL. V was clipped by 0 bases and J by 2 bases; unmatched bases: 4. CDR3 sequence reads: CASSQDMGLAGGQETQYF. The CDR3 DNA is TGCGCCAGCAGCCAAGATATGGGACTAGCGGGAGGACAAGAGACCCAGTACTTC.

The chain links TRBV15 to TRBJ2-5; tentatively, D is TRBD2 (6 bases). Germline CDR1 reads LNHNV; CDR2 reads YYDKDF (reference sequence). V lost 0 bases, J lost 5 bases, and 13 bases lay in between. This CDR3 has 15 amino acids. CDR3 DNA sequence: TGTGCCACCAGCAGAGATATTGCGGGGTCTGAGACCCAGTACTTC. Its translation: CATSRDIAGSETQYF.

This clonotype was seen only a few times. The DNA of the CDR3 is TGCAGCGGACGGGAATTTAACACCGGGGAGCTGTTTTTT. This codes for CSGREFNTGELFF. The V and J genes are TRBV29-1 and TRBJ2-2; D is possibly TRBD2 (5 bases). CDR1 and CDR2 (germline): SQVTM, ANQGSEA. The CDR3 consists of 13 residues. Trimming took off 7 bases at V and 2 bases at J, with 11 bases between the two ends.

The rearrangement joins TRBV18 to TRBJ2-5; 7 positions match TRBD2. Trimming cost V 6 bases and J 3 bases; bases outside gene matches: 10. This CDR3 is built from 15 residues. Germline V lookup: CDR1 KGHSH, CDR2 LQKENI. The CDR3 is CASSIQRGGEETQYF. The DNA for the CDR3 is TGTGCCAGCTCCATCCAGCGGGGAGGGGAAGAGACCCAGTACTTC.

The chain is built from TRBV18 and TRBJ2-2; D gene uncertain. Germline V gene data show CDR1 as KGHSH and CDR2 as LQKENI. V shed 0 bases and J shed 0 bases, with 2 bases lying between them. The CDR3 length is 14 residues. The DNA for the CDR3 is TGTGCCAGCTCACCACCGCCGAACACCGGGGAGCTGTTTTTT. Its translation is CASSPPPNTGELFF. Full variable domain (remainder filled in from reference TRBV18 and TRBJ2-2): NAGVMQNPRHLVRRRGQEARLRCSPMKGHSHVYWYRQLPEEGLKFMVYLQKENIIDESGMPKERFSAEFPKEGPSILRIQQVVRGDSAAYFCASSPPPNTGELFFGEGSRLTVL.

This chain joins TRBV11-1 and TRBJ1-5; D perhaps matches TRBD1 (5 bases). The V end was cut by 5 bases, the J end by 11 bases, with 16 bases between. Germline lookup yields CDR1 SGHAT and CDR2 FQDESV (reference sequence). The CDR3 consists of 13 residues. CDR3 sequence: CASSPCRDCSQHF. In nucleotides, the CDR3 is TGTGCCAGCAGCCCCTGCAGGGACTGTTCCCAGCATTTT.

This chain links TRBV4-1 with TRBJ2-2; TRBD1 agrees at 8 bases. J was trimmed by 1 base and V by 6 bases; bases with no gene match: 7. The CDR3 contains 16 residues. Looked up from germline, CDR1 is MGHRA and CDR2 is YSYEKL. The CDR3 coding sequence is TGCGCCAGCAGTCACACCGGGACAGGGAACACCGGGGAGCTGTTTTTT. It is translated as CASSHTGTGNTGELFF.

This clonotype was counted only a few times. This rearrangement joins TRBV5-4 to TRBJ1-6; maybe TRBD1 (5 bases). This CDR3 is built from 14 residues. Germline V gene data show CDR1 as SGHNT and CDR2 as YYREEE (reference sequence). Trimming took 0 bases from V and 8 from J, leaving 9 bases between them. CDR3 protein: CASSLGDSYSPLHF. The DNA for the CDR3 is TGTGCCAGCAGCTTGGGAGACAGTTATTCACCCCTCCACTTT.

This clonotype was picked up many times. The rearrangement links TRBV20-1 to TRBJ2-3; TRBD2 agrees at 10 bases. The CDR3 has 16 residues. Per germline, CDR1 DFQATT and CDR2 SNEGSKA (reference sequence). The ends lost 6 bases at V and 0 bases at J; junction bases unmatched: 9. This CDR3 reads CSATTSGRASTDTQYF. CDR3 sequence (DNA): TGCAGTGCAACGACTAGCGGGCGTGCTAGCACAGATACGCAGTATTTT.

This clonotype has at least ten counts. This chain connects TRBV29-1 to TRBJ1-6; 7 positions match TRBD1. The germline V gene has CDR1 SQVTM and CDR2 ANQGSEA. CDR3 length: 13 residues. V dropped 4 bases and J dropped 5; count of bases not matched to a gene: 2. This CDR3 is CSVAQGDNSPLHF. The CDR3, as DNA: TGCAGCGTTGCGCAGGGGGATAATTCACCCCTCCACTTT.

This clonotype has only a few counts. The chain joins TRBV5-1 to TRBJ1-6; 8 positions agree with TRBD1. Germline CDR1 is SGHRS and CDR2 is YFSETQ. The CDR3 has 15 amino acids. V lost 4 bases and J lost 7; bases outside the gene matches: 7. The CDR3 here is CASSKSTGENSPLHF. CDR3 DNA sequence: TGCGCCAGCAGCAAGTCGACAGGGGAGAATTCACCCCTCCACTTT.

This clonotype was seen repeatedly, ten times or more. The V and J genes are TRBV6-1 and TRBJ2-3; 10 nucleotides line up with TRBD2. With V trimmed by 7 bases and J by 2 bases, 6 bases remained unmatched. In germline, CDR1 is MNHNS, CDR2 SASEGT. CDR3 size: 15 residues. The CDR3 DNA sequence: TGTGCCAGCACCGAAGGACTAGCGGTCACAGATACGCAGTATTTT. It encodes CASTEGLAVTDTQYF.

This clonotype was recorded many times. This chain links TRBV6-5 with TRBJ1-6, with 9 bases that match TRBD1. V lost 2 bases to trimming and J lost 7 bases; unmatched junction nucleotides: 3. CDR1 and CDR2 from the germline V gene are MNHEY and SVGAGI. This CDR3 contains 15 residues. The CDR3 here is CASSYRGQGNSPLHF. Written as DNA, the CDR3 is TGTGCCAGCAGTTACCGCGGACAGGGGAATTCACCCCTCCACTTT.

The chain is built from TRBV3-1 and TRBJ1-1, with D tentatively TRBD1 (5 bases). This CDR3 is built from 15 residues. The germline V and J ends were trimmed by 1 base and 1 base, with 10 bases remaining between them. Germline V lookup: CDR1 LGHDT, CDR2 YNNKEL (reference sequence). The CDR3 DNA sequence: TGTGCCAGCAGCCAAGGGGGGTGGGGGAACACTGAAGCTTTCTTT. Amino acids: CASSQGGWGNTEAFF.

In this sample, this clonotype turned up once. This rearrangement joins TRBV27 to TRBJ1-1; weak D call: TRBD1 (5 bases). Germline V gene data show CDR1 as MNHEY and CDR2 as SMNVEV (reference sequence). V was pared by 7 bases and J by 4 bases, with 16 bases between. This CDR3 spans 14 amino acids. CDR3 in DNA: TGTGCCAGCAAAGGTGCAGGGCGACGCACTGAAGCTTTCTTT. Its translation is CASKGAGRRTEAFF.

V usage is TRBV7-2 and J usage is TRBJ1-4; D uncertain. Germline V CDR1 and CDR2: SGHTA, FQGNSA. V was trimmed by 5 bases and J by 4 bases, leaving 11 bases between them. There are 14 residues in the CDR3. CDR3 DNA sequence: TGTGCCAGCAGCCTTACCCAGATTAATGAAAAACTGTTTTTT. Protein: CASSLTQINEKLFF. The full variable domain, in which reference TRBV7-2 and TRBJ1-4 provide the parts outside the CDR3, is GAGVSQSPSNKVTEKGKDVELRCDPISGHTALYWYRQSLGQGLEFLIYFQGNSAPDKSGLPSDRFSAERTGGSVSTLTIQRTQQEDSAVYLCASSLTQINEKLFFGSGTQLSVL.

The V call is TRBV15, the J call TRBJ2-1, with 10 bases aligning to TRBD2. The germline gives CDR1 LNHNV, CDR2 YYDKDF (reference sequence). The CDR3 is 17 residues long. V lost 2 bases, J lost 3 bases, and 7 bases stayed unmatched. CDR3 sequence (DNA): TGTGCCACCAGCAGAACCTATTCTAGCGGGGGCTACAATGAGCAGTTCTTC. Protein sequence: CATSRTYSSGGYNEQFF. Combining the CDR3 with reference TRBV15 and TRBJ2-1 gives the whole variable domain DAMVIQNPRYQVTQFGKPVTLSCSQTLNHNVMYWYQQKSSQAPKLLFHYYDKDFNNEADTPDNFQSRRPNTSFCFLDIRSPGLGDTAMYLCATSRTYSSGGYNEQFFGPGTRLTVL.

The CDR3 protein is CASSLLVGAGEQYF. CDR3 bases: TGCGCCAGCAGCCTTCTCGTGGGGGCGGGCGAGCAGTACTTC. The chain uses TRBV5-1 and TRBJ2-7; D perhaps matches TRBD1 (6 bases). The CDR3 has 14 amino acids. CDR1 and CDR2 from the germline V gene are SGHRS and YFSETQ. Trimming stripped 4 bases from V and 6 bases from J, with 17 bases between.